These 6 T cell receptor beta chains were all obtained from the same sample, sequenced in a study of PD-1 blockade in mismatch repair-deficient tumors. Produced via immunoSEQ multiplex PCR; TCRdb's table is partial and in-frame only. This sample yields 80,000 to 100,000 clones, of which roughly 80% are seen a single time; roughly 2.7% belongs to the top ten. The source material was peripheral blood, sampled 12 weeks after starting pembrolizumab. The receptors stem from an adult with mismatch repair-deficient cancer.

The J gene is TRBJ2-1, the V gene TRBV29-1, with D possibly TRBD2 on 6 matching bases. The CDR3 totals 15 residues. Trimming removed 2 bases from V and 8 bases from J, with 19 bases in between. Germline V gene sequence: CDR1 SQVTM, CDR2 ANQGSEA. The CDR3 nucleotides are TGCAGCGTTGAACCGGGATCACTGGAGGGCGATGAGCAGTTCTTC. It codes for CSVEPGSLEGDEQFF.

The chain is built from TRBV4-3 and TRBJ2-1; 11 bases line up with TRBD2. Germline V lookup: CDR1 LGHNA, CDR2 YSLEER. The CDR3 runs to 15 residues. V lost 5 bases, J lost 6 bases, and 6 bases stayed unmatched. This CDR3 reads CASSSHSGRANEQFF. The CDR3 DNA follows: TGCGCCAGCAGCTCCCATAGCGGGAGGGCCAATGAGCAGTTCTTC.

The gene calls are TRBV5-4 and TRBJ2-1, with 12 bases aligning to TRBD2. Per the germline V gene, CDR1 is SGHNT and CDR2 is YYREEE (reference sequence). Trimming cost V 7 bases and J 3 bases; bases outside gene matches: 5. This CDR3 spans 15 amino acids. CDR3 amino acids: CASARTSGNYNEQFF. The CDR3 DNA follows: TGTGCCAGCGCAAGGACTAGCGGGAACTACAATGAGCAGTTCTTC. Filled out from reference TRBV5-4 and TRBJ2-1, the complete variable domain reads ETGVTQSPTHLIKTRGQQVTLRCSSQSGHNTVSWYQQALGQGPQFIFQYYREEENGRGNFPPRFSGLQFPNYSSELNVNALELDDSALYLCASARTSGNYNEQFFGPGTRLTVL.

The sample holds one count of this clone. The rearrangement joins TRBV27 to TRBJ1-5; 8 nucleotides match TRBD1. Germline-derived CDR1 and CDR2 are MNHEY and SMNVEV (reference sequence). After removal of 8 bases from V and 0 bases from J, the junction contained 18 bases not matched to a gene. The CDR3 is 19 amino acids. The CDR3 DNA follows: TGTGCCAGCCGGACCCAGGGGGCTCTAGGGGCTTATAGCAATCAGCCCCAGCATTTT. This codes for CASRTQGALGAYSNQPQHF.

The V gene is TRBV5-1, the J gene TRBJ2-7; 10 nucleotides align to TRBD1. The trim removed 4 bases at V and 0 bases at J, leaving 7 bases unmatched. This CDR3 spans 16 amino acids. Germline V gives CDR1 SGHRS, CDR2 YFSETQ. The CDR3 region has the DNA TGCGCCAGCAGCGGGGGAGGGACAGGGGACTCCTACGAGCAGTACTTC. Encoded protein: CASSGGGTGDSYEQYF.

This chain uses TRBV6-4 with TRBJ2-3, with 10 bases aligning to TRBD2. The trim removed 5 bases at V and 2 bases at J, leaving 4 bases unmatched. Germline CDR1 MRHNA, CDR2 SNTAGT. CDR3 length: 15 residues. The chain's CDR3 is CASSPSGRATDTQYF. CDR3 DNA: TGTGCCAGCAGTCCCAGCGGGAGGGCCACAGATACGCAGTATTTT.